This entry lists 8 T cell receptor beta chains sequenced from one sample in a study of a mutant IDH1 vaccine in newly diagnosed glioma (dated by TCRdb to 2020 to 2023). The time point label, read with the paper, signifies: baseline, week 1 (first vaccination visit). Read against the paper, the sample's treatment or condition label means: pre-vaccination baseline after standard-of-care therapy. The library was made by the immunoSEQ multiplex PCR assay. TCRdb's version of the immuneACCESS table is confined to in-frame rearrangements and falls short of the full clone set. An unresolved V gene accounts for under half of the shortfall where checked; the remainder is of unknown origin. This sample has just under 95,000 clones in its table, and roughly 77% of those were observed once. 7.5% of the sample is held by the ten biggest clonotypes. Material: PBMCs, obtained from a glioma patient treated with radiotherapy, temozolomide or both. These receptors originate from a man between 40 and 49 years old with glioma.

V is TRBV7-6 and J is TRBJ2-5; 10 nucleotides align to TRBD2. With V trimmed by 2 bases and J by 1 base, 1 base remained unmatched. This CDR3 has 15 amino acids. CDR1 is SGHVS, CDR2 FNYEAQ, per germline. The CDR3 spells CASSLSGGAQETQYF. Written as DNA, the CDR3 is TGTGCCAGCAGCTTAAGCGGGGGGGCCCAAGAGACCCAGTACTTC.

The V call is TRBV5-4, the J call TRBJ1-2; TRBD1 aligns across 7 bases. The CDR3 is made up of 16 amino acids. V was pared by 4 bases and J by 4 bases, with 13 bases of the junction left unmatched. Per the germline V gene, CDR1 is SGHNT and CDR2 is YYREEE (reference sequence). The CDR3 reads CASSTSGTEHFYGYTF. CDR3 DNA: TGTGCCAGCAGCACGTCCGGGACAGAGCACTTCTATGGCTACACCTTC.

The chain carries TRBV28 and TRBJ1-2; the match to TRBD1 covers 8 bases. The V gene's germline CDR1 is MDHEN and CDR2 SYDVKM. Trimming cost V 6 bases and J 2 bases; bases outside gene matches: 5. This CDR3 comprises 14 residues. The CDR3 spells CASRPNRGNYGYTF. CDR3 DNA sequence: TGTGCCAGCAGGCCCAACAGGGGGAACTATGGCTACACCTTC.

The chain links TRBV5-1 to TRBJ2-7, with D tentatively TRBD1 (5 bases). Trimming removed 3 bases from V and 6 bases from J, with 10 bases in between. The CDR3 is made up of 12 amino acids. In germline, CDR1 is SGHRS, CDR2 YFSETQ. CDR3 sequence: CASSSQGFEQYF. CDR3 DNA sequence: TGCGCCAGCAGCTCCCAGGGATTCGAGCAGTACTTC.

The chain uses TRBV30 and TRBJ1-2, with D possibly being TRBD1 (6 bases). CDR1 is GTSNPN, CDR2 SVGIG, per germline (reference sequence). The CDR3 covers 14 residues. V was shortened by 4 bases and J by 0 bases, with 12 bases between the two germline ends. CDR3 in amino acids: CAWTRTVSNYGYTF. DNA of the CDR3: TGTGCCTGGACCCGGACAGTCTCTAACTATGGCTACACCTTC.

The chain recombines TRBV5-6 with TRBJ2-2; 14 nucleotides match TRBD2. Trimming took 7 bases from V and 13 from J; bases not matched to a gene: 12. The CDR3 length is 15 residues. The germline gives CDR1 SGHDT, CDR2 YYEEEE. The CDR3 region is CASGTSGGLRVGLFF. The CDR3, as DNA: TGTGCCAGCGGGACTAGCGGGGGCCTGCGAGTGGGGCTGTTTTTT.

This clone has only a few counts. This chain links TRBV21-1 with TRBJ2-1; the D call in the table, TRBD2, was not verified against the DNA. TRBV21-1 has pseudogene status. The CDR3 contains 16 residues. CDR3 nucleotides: TGTGCCAGCCCATTACTGGCGGAAAGCTCCTACAATGAGCAGTTCTTC. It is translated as CASPLLAESSYNEQFF.

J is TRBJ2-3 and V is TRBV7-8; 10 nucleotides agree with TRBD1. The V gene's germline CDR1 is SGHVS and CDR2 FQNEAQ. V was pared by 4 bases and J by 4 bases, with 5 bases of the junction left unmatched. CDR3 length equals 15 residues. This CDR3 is CASSSTGGFSDTQYF. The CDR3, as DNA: TGTGCCAGCAGCTCGACAGGGGGCTTTTCAGATACGCAGTATTTT.